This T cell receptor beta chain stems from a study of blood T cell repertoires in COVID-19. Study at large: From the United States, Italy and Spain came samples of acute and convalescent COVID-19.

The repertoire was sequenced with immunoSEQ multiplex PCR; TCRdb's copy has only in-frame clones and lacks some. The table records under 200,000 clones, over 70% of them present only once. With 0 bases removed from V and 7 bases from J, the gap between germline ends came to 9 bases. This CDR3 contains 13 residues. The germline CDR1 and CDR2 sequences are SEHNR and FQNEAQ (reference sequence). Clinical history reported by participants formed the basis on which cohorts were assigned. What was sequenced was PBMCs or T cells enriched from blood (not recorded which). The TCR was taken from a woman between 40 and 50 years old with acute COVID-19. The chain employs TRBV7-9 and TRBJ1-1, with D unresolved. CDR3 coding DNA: TGTGCCAGCAGCTTAGCGGGAGACTTTGAAGCTTTCTTT. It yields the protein CASSLAGDFEAFF.